One and the same sample provided the 22 T cell receptor beta chains below, sequenced in a study of radiotherapy plus CTLA-4 blockade in lung cancer. The method was immunoSEQ multiplex PCR; TCRdb's version includes in-frame clones alone and lacks a portion of them. The sample includes 100,000 to 150,000 clones, approximately 84% seen only once; the top ten take 5.2%. Sequenced here: peripheral blood, sampled from a patient treated with radiotherapy plus ipilimumab. The receptors shown here come from a human donor with non-small cell lung cancer who had a partial response to radiotherapy plus ipilimumab.

The gene calls are TRBV7-9 and TRBJ1-1, with TRBD1 as a possible D gene (6 bases). Trimming removed 1 base at V and 5 bases at J, with 14 bases between. CDR1 and CDR2 (germline): SEHNR, FQNEAQ (reference sequence). The CDR3 has 15 amino acids. Here the CDR3 reads CASSLEGQGKTEAFF. CDR3 DNA sequence: TGTGCCAGCAGCTTAGAGGGGCAGGGGAAAACTGAAGCTTTCTTT.

The rearrangement links TRBV30 to TRBJ2-3; D perhaps matches TRBD2 (6 bases). Between the trimmed V and J ends, which lost 4 bases and 6 bases, there was a span of 8 bases. Germline V lookup: CDR1 GTSNPN, CDR2 SVGIG (reference sequence). The CDR3 spans 11 residues. The CDR3: CAWIRGDTQYF. The CDR3 DNA follows: TGTGCCTGGATACGGGGGGATACGCAGTATTTT.

The chain combines TRBV9 with TRBJ2-7, with 7 positions matching TRBD2. The J segment lost 5 bases and the V segment lost 0 bases, leaving 14 bases of the junction unmatched. The CDR3 loop spans 17 amino acids. Germline CDR1 and CDR2: SGDLS and YYNGEE. Written as DNA, the CDR3 is TGTGCCAGCAGCGTAGACCCCCAGCGGGGACCCTCGGACGAGCAGTACTTC. Translating gives CASSVDPQRGPSDEQYF.

This clone was observed a few times. This chain links TRBV2 with TRBJ2-1; TRBD2 aligns across 14 bases. Unmatched junction bases numbered 10, after V lost 6 bases and J lost 9 bases. This CDR3 spans 16 amino acids. Looked up from germline, CDR1 is SNHLY and CDR2 is FYNNEI. The CDR3 here is CASRGGTSGRSREQFF. CDR3 DNA sequence: TGTGCCAGCAGGGGAGGGACTAGCGGGAGATCGCGTGAGCAGTTCTTC. Looking up the rest from reference TRBV2 and TRBJ2-1 gives the full variable domain: EPEVTQTPSHQVTQMGQEVILRCVPISNHLYFYWYRQILGQKVEFLVSFYNNEISEKSEIFDDQFSVERPDGSNFTLKIRSTKLEDSAMYFCASRGGTSGRSREQFFGPGTRLTVL.

The chain's CDR3 is CASSLDSIGLAGSMHTQYF. CDR3 bases: TGTGCCAGCAGCTTGGACTCGATAGGACTAGCGGGATCAATGCACACGCAGTATTTT. The gene calls are TRBV5-4 and TRBJ2-3, with 12 bases identical to TRBD2. The CDR3 length is 19 residues. CDR1 and CDR2 from the germline V gene are SGHNT and YYREEE (reference sequence). Trimming at V came to 0 bases and at J to 9 bases, leaving 17 bases not matched to a gene.

The rearrangement joins TRBV5-6 to TRBJ2-2; weak D call: TRBD2 (5 bases). The V gene lost 4 bases and the J gene lost 8 bases, with 21 bases spanning the gap. This CDR3 is 16 amino acids long. CDR1 and CDR2 (germline): SGHDT, YYEEEE. This CDR3 is CASSEGQDSVGGELFF. The CDR3 nucleotides read TGTGCCAGCAGCGAGGGCCAGGACTCCGTCGGGGGGGAGCTGTTTTTT.

This chain links TRBV30 with TRBJ1-2; 8 bases agree with TRBD1. In germline, CDR1 is GTSNPN, CDR2 SVGIG (reference sequence). After removal of 0 bases from V and 7 bases from J, the junction contained 4 bases not matched to a gene. This CDR3 comprises 13 residues. CDR3 nucleotides: TGTGCCTGGAGTGTGCAGGGGGCAGCTGGCTACACCTTC. Protein sequence: CAWSVQGAAGYTF.

The rearrangement joins TRBV11-2 to TRBJ2-6; D not resolved. With 5 bases removed from V and 1 base from J, the gap between germline ends came to 12 bases. The CDR3 contains 16 residues. Germline loops: CDR1 SGHAT, CDR2 FQNNGV. The CDR3 DNA reads as TGTGCCAGCAGCCCCTTATCCTTATCTGGGGCCAACGTCCTGACTTTC. Encoded protein: CASSPLSLSGANVLTF.

The rearrangement joins TRBV10-3 to TRBJ2-2, with 7 bases fitting TRBD2. Germline V gene data show CDR1 as ENHRY and CDR2 as SYGVKD. The CDR3 sequence is 12 residues long. The DNA of the CDR3 is TGTGGCGGGGGAAAAGACACCGGGGAGCTGTTTTTT. Translated, it gives CGGGKDTGELFF.

The rearrangement links TRBV7-2 to TRBJ2-1; TRBD2 agrees at 14 bases. The CDR3 has 16 residues. The ends lost 5 bases at V and 7 bases at J; junction bases unmatched: 7. Germline CDR1 SGHTA, CDR2 FQGNSA. For the CDR3, the DNA is TGTGCCAGCAGCCAGCCGGGACTAGCGGGAGAAAATGAGCAGTTCTTC. Its translation is CASSQPGLAGENEQFF.

J is TRBJ1-2 and V is TRBV5-6; a possible D gene is TRBD1 (6 bases). The CDR3 is 15 amino acids. Trimming took off 1 base at V and 5 bases at J, with 15 bases between the two ends. Per germline, CDR1 SGHDT and CDR2 YYEEEE. In DNA, the CDR3 is TGTGCCAGCAGCTTGTTCCAGGGGATACTATATGGCTACACCTTC. Translation gives CASSLFQGILYGYTF.

V usage is TRBV29-1 and J usage is TRBJ2-7; maybe TRBD2 (7 bases). This CDR3 spans 12 amino acids. Trimming pared 7 bases from V and 7 bases from J, leaving 17 bases between. Germline V gene sequence: CDR1 SQVTM, CDR2 ANQGSEA. This CDR3 reads CSGERGHSEQYV. CDR3 nucleotides: TGCAGCGGCGAGCGGGGACATTCGGAGCAGTACGTC.

The V gene is TRBV6-5, the J gene TRBJ2-7; D is unresolved. V lost 7 bases and J 5 bases, leaving 15 bases between the germline ends. The CDR3 has 13 residues. Germline V gene lookup returns CDR1 MNHEY and CDR2 SVGAGI. The CDR3 sequence is CASTGPKFHEQYF. CDR3 nucleotides: TGTGCCAGCACGGGTCCGAAATTCCACGAGCAGTACTTC.

This chain uses TRBV28 with TRBJ2-1; D call uncertain. Germline assignment: CDR1 MDHEN and CDR2 SYDVKM. The CDR3 has 12 residues. V was cut by 4 bases and J by 9 bases, with 10 bases left in between. CDR3 coding DNA: TGTGCCAGCAGTTCAACCGTGGCTGAGCAGTTCTTC. It is translated as CASSSTVAEQFF.

This chain uses TRBV19 with TRBJ1-4, with D tentatively TRBD1 (5 bases). The CDR3 sequence is 15 residues long. CDR1 is LNHDA and CDR2 is SQIVND in the germline V gene (reference sequence). Trimming took 6 bases from V and 0 from J, leaving 11 bases between them. Here the CDR3 DNA reads TGTGCCAGTAGGCGGGACTCTCCAACTAATGAAAAACTGTTTTTT. Translated: CASRRDSPTNEKLFF.

In this sample, this clone turned up a few times. The chain recombines TRBV5-4 with TRBJ1-3; 7 nucleotides agree with TRBD1. The V and J ends lost 1 base and 0 bases, in that order; junction bases with no gene match: 4. The CDR3 consists of 16 residues. CDR1 and CDR2 (germline): SGHNT, YYREEE (reference sequence). The CDR3 reads CASSLQGEASGNTIYF. In nucleotides, the CDR3 is TGTGCCAGCAGCTTGCAGGGGGAGGCCTCTGGAAACACCATATATTTT. Supplemented by reference TRBV5-4 and TRBJ1-3, the full variable domain reads ETGVTQSPTHLIKTRGQQVTLRCSSQSGHNTVSWYQQALGQGPQFIFQYYREEENGRGNFPPRFSGLQFPNYSSELNVNALELDDSALYLCASSLQGEASGNTIYFGEGSWLTVV.

On this clone itself: A read error may account for a junction end that differs from germline. This sequence joins TRBV27 and TRBJ1-2; 9 bases map to TRBD1. Germline values: CDR1 MNHEY, CDR2 SMNVEV (reference sequence). The CDR3 covers 17 residues. CDR3 nucleotide sequence: TGTGCCAGCAGTCCCGGACAGGGGTCATACTATAACTATGACTACACCTTC. It encodes CASSPGQGSYYNYDYTF.

The V gene is TRBV7-8, the J gene TRBJ2-5, with D maybe TRBD1 (6 bases). V dropped 5 bases and J dropped 1 base, with 17 bases sitting between them. CDR3 length equals 16 residues. Germline V gene data show CDR1 as SGHVS and CDR2 as FQNEAQ. CDR3 region: CASSLKTGSSQETQYF. CDR3 sequence (DNA): TGTGCCAGCAGCCTCAAGACAGGTAGTTCCCAAGAGACCCAGTACTTC.

The chain joins TRBV28 to TRBJ2-1; 16 nucleotides match TRBD2. Germline loops: CDR1 MDHEN, CDR2 SYDVKM. The J segment lost 6 bases and the V segment lost 5 bases, leaving 10 bases of the junction unmatched. The CDR3 loop spans 18 amino acids. CDR3 in amino acids: CASSISGLAGGVGNEQFF. In DNA form, the CDR3 reads TGTGCCAGCAGTATATCGGGACTAGCGGGAGGGGTGGGCAATGAGCAGTTCTTC.

The chain has TRBV28 and TRBJ1-2; D is unresolved. Germline V gene data show CDR1 as MDHEN and CDR2 as SYDVKM. This CDR3 comprises 16 residues. The V and J ends lost 7 bases and 4 bases respectively, with 22 bases between them. CDR3 amino acids: CASTDFTRIGSYGYTF. CDR3 sequence (DNA): TGTGCCAGCACCGACTTCACCCGGATCGGAAGCTATGGCTACACCTTC.

CDR3 nucleotides: TGTGCCAGCACCTCGGAGGGACGGCGGGGCACTGAAGCTTTCTTT. Its translation: CASTSEGRRGTEAFF. V is TRBV6-5 and J is TRBJ1-1; tentative D call: TRBD1 (5 bases). The CDR3 extends over 15 amino acids. Germline V gene lookup returns CDR1 MNHEY and CDR2 SVGAGI. Trimming stripped 7 bases from V and 4 bases from J, with 19 bases between.

This clone was detected once. The J gene is TRBJ2-2, the V gene TRBV2, with a weak D call TRBD1 (6 bases). Germline CDR1 and CDR2: SNHLY and FYNNEI. The CDR3 is made up of 13 amino acids. V shed 6 bases and J shed 4 bases, with 9 bases lying between them. The DNA of the CDR3 is TGTGCCAGCAGACAGGGTGGCACCGGGGAGCTGTTTTTT. This codes for CASRQGGTGELFF.